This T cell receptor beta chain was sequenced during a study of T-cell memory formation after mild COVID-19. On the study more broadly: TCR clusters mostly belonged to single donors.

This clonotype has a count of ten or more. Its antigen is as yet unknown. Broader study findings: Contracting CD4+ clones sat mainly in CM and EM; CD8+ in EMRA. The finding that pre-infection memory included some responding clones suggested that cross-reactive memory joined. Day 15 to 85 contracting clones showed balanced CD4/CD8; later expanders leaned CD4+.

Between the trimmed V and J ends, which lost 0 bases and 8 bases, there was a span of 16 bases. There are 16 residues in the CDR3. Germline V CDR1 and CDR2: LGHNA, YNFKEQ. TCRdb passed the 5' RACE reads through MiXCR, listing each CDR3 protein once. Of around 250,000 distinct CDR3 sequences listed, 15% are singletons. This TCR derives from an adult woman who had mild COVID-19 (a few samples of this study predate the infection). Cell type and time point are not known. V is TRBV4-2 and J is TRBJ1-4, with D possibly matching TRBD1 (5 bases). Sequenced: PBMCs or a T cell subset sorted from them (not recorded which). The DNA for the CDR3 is TGTGCCAGCAGCCAAGAGGGCAGCCCGACAGACGAAAAACTGTTTTTT. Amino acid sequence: CASSQEGSPTDEKLFF.